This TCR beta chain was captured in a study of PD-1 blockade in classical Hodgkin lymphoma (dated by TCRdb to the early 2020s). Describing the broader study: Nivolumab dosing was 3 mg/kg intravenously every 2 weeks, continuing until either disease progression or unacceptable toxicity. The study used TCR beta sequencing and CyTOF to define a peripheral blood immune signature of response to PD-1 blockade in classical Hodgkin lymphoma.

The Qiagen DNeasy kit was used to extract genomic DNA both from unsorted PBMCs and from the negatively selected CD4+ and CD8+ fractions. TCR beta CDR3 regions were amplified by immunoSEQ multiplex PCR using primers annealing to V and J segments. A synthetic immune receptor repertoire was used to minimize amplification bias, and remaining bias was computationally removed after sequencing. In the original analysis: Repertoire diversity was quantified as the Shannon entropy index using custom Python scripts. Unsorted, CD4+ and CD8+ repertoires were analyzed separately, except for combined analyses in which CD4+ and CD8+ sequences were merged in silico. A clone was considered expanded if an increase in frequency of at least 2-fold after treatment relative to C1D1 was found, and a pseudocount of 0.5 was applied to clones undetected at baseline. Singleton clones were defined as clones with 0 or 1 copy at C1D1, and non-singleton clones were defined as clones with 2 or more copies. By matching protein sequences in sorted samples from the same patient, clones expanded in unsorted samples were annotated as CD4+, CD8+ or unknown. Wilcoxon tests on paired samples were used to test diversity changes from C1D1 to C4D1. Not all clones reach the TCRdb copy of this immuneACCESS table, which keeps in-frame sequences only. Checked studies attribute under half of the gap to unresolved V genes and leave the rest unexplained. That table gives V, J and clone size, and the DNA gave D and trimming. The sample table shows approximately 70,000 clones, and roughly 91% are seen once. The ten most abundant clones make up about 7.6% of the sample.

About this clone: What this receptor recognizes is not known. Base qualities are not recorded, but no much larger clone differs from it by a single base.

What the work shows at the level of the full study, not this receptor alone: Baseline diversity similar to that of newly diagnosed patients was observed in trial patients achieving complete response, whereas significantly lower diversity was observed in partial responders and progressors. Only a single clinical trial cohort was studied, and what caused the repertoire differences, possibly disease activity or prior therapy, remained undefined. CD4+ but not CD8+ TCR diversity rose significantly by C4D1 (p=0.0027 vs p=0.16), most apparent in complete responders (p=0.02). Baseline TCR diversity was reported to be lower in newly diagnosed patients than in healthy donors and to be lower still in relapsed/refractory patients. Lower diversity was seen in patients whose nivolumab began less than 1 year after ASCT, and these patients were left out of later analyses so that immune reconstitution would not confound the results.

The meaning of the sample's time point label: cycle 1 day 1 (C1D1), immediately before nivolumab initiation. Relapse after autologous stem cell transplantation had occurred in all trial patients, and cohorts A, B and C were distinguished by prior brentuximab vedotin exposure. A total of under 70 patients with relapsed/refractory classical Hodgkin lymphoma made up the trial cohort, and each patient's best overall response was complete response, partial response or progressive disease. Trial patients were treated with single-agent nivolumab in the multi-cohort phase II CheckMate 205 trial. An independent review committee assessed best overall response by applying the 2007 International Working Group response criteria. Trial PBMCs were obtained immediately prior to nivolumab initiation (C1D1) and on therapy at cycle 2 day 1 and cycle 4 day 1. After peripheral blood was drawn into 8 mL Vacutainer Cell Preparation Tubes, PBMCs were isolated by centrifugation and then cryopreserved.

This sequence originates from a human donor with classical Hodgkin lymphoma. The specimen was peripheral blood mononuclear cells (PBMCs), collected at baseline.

CDR3 reads: CASSLEGGGEQYF. The nucleotides read TGTGCCAGCAGCTTAGAAGGGGGCGGGGAGCAGTACTTC. Recombination joined TRBV7-2 with TRBJ2-7; 7 bases in the middle match TRBD1. The CDR3 spans 13 residues, from the cysteine through the phenylalanine. CDR3 DNA is the only sequence kept; it has 39 bases, read in frame from the first base. CDR1 SGHTA and CDR2 FQGNSA are derived from the germline V gene. Trimming accounts for 1 base at V and 7 bases at J, while the number of junction bases matched to no gene is 4.